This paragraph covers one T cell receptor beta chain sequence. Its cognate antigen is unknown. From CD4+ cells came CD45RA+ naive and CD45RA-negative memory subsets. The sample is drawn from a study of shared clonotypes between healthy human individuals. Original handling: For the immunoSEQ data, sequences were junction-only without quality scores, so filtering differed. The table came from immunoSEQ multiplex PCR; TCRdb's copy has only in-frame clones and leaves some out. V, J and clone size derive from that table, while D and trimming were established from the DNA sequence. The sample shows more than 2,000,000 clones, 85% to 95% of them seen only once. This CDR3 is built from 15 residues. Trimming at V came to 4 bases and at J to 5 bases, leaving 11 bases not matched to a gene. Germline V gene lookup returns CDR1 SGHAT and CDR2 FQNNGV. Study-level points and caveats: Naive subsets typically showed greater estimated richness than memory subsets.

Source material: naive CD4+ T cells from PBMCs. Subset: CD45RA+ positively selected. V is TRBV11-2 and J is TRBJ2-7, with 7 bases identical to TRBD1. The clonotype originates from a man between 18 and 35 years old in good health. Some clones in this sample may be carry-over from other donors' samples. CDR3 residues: CASSYPPTGIHEQYF. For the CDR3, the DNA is TGTGCCAGCAGCTACCCACCGACAGGGATCCACGAGCAGTACTTC. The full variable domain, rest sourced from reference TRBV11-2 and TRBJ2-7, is EAGVAQSPRYKIIEKRQSVAFWCNPISGHATLYWYQQILGQGPKLLIQFQNNGVVDDSQLPKDRFSAERLKGVDSTLKIQPAKLEDSAVYLCASSYPPTGIHEQYFGPGTRLTVT.